The 21 T cell receptor beta chains below all came from one sample that was sequenced in a study of blood T cell repertoires in COVID-19. Method: immunoSEQ multiplex PCR; TCRdb's copy keeps in-frame clones and lacks some. The sample shows about 310,000 clones, around 87% of them seen only once. The sequencing sample was made of peripheral blood. These receptors all come from a woman aged 45 to 65 who had recovered from COVID-19.

This chain connects TRBV28 to TRBJ1-2, with D hard to call. V was shortened by 10 bases and J by 5 bases, with 20 bases between the two germline ends. CDR1 and CDR2 (germline): MDHEN, SYDVKM. This CDR3 spans 14 amino acids. Here the CDR3 DNA reads TGTGCCACACTTTTAGAGGGATCGGGATATGGCTACACCTTC. It encodes CATLLEGSGYGYTF.

This clone was detected a few times. The V gene is TRBV2, the J gene TRBJ2-2, with 10 bases fitting TRBD1. CDR1 is SNHLY, CDR2 FYNNEI, per germline. With 4 bases clipped from V and 0 bases from J, the junction kept 8 bases outside the gene matches. The CDR3 runs 18 residues. CDR3 loop: CASSVTGGARANTGELFF. The CDR3 bases are TGTGCCAGCAGTGTGACAGGGGGCGCTCGGGCGAACACCGGGGAGCTGTTTTTT. Drawing the rest from reference TRBV2 and TRBJ2-2, the complete variable domain is EPEVTQTPSHQVTQMGQEVILRCVPISNHLYFYWYRQILGQKVEFLVSFYNNEISEKSEIFDDQFSVERPDGSNFTLKIRSTKLEDSAMYFCASSVTGGARANTGELFFGEGSRLTVL.

A single count supports this clone. The J gene is TRBJ2-1, the V gene TRBV19, with TRBD2 as a possible D gene (6 bases). Germline CDR1 reads LNHDA; CDR2 reads SQIVND (reference sequence). This CDR3 has 15 residues. V lost 7 bases and J 3 bases, leaving 16 bases between the germline ends. The CDR3 coding sequence is TGTGCCAGTACCTCCGGGACTCTCCTCTACAATGAGCAGTTCTTC. Translation: CASTSGTLLYNEQFF.

V gene TRBV4-2 combines with J gene TRBJ1-3; TRBD1 is a possible D gene (5 bases). Germline V gene sequence: CDR1 LGHNA, CDR2 YNFKEQ. CDR3 length: 16 residues. Trimming stripped 4 bases from V and 4 bases from J, with 17 bases between. CDR3 sequence: CASSRGDGASGNTIYF. The CDR3 nucleotides are TGTGCCAGCAGCCGGGGGGACGGCGCTTCGGGAAACACCATATATTTT.

The chain links TRBV27 to TRBJ1-2, with TRBD1 identical over 7 bases. In germline, CDR1 is MNHEY, CDR2 SMNVEV (reference sequence). Trimming took 4 bases from V and 4 from J; bases not matched to a gene: 9. The CDR3 extends over 15 amino acids. The DNA of the CDR3 is TGTGCCAGCAGTTCCCCACAGGGGTCGGGCTATGGCTACACCTTC. Translating it yields CASSSPQGSGYGYTF.

This clone was observed at least ten times. V is TRBV7-9 and J is TRBJ1-2, with 10 positions matching TRBD1. V gave up 6 bases and J gave up 6 bases; unmatched junction bases: 4. Germline CDR1 reads SEHNR; CDR2 reads FQNEAQ (reference sequence). This CDR3 is 13 amino acids long. The CDR3 sequence: CASRTGGENGYTF. The CDR3 region has the DNA TGTGCCAGCAGGACAGGGGGCGAAAATGGCTACACCTTC.

This clone was detected only a few times. V usage is TRBV30 and J usage is TRBJ2-3, with D perhaps matching TRBD1 (6 bases). The CDR3 runs to 13 residues. From germline, CDR1 is GTSNPN and CDR2 SVGIG (reference sequence). The V end was cut by 2 bases, the J end by 6 bases, with 12 bases between. The DNA for the CDR3 is TGTGCCTGGAGTCAGTACAGGGCGGATACGCAGTATTTT. Amino acids: CAWSQYRADTQYF.

The chain couples TRBV25-1 to TRBJ1-1; no clear D gene. This CDR3 region has 17 residues. Trimming stripped 2 bases from V and 4 bases from J, with 20 bases between. Germline-derived CDR1 and CDR2 are MGHDK and SYGVNS. CDR3 in DNA: TGTGCCAGCAGTGAAAGGAGTTACGTGGAGGGTACCACTGAAGCTTTCTTT. This sequence encodes CASSERSYVEGTTEAFF.

V gene TRBV11-3 combines with J gene TRBJ2-5; D perhaps matches TRBD2 (7 bases). Germline V gene sequence: CDR1 SGHNT, CDR2 YENEEA. The CDR3 sequence is 12 residues long. Trimming removed 0 bases at V and 11 bases at J, with 10 bases between. DNA for the CDR3: TGTGCCAGCAGCTTAGACAGGGGAGGGCAGTACTTC. This sequence encodes CASSLDRGGQYF. Using reference TRBV11-3 and TRBJ2-5 for the parts outside the CDR3, the full variable domain is EAGVVQSPRYKIIEKKQPVAFWCNPISGHNTLYWYLQNLGQGPELLIRYENEEAVDDSQLPKDRFSAERLKGVDSTLKIQPAELGDSAVYLCASSLDRGGQYFGPGTRLLVL.

The V and J genes are TRBV7-2 and TRBJ2-1; D not resolved. Trimming removed 4 bases at V and 5 bases at J, with 15 bases between. Germline CDR1 is SGHTA and CDR2 is FQGNSA. The CDR3 has 15 residues. DNA for the CDR3: TGTGCCAGCAGCTCTAGTAATCAAGCGAACAATGAGCAGTTCTTC. It yields the protein CASSSSNQANNEQFF.

The chain uses TRBV19 and TRBJ2-7; 7 nucleotides match TRBD2. From germline, CDR1 is LNHDA and CDR2 SQIVND (reference sequence). This CDR3 contains 14 residues. The V and J ends lost 3 bases and 5 bases, in that order; junction bases with no gene match: 7. This CDR3 reads CASSIVASGNEQYF. CDR3 DNA: TGTGCCAGTAGTATTGTGGCCAGCGGGAACGAGCAGTACTTC.

The V call is TRBV10-1, the J call TRBJ2-3; 10 bases are a match to TRBD2. Germline CDR1 reads WNHNN; CDR2 reads SYGVQD (reference sequence). V lost 3 bases and J lost 0; bases outside the gene matches: 3. The CDR3 runs 16 residues. In nucleotides, the CDR3 is TGCGCCAGCAGTGAACCGACTAGCGGGAGCACAGATACGCAGTATTTT. Protein product: CASSEPTSGSTDTQYF.

The gene calls are TRBV7-2 and TRBJ2-2; weak D call: TRBD2 (6 bases). V lost 6 bases, J lost 6 bases, and 14 bases lay in between. This CDR3 comprises 14 residues. CDR1 and CDR2 (germline): SGHTA, FQGNSA. The CDR3 loop reads CASRPTSNAGELFF. CDR3 DNA sequence: TGTGCCAGCAGACCAACTAGCAACGCCGGGGAGCTGTTTTTT.

In its sample, this clone was seen a few times. The rearrangement uses TRBV19 and TRBJ2-7; the match to TRBD2 covers 8 bases. CDR3 length equals 14 residues. Germline V gene data show CDR1 as LNHDA and CDR2 as SQIVND (reference sequence). The V and J ends lost 6 bases and 2 bases, in that order; junction bases with no gene match: 6. For the CDR3, the DNA is TGTGCCAGTAGCCTCGGGACTAGGGCCTACGAGCAGTACTTC. Translating it yields CASSLGTRAYEQYF.

This chain joins TRBV11-2 and TRBJ1-2, with 7 bases that match TRBD1. CDR3 size: 15 residues. The germline V gene has CDR1 SGHAT and CDR2 FQNNGV. V was clipped by 5 bases and J by 7 bases; unmatched bases: 13. CDR3 nucleotide sequence: TGTGCCAGCAGCCTCCCGGGACAGCGAGCGGGTGGCTACACCTTC. It encodes CASSLPGQRAGGYTF.

The chain recombines TRBV12-3 or TRBV12-4 with TRBJ2-3, with TRBD2 matching 9 bases. CDR3 length: 12 residues. The ends lost 3 bases at V and 11 bases at J; junction bases unmatched: 3. CDR3 sequence (DNA): TGTGCCAGCAGTTTTACAGCGGGGGGGCAGTATTTT. Encoded protein: CASSFTAGGQYF.

This rearrangement joins TRBV28 to TRBJ1-5, with 9 positions matching TRBD1. Germline V gene data show CDR1 as MDHEN and CDR2 as SYDVKM. This CDR3 contains 14 residues. J was trimmed by 7 bases and V by 5 bases; bases with no gene match: 6. The CDR3 nucleotides are TGTGCCAGCAGTCAGACAGGGGGAGGGCAGCCCCAGCATTTT. This encodes CASSQTGGGQPQHF.

This rearrangement joins TRBV29-1 to TRBJ2-5; TRBD2 matches 7 bases. The CDR3 length is 12 residues. V lost 6 bases, J lost 2 bases, and 3 bases stayed unmatched. CDR1 and CDR2 from the germline V gene are SQVTM and ANQGSEA. CDR3 coding DNA: TGCAGCGTAGGGACTACTCAAGAGACCCAGTACTTC. The encoded protein is CSVGTTQETQYF.

The V and J genes are TRBV5-4 and TRBJ1-1; tentative D call: TRBD1 (5 bases). The length of the CDR3 is 14 residues. V gave up 5 bases and J gave up 7 bases, with 18 bases separating them. Per germline, CDR1 SGHNT and CDR2 YYREEE (reference sequence). The CDR3 region is CASSGAETVYEAFF. CDR3 DNA: TGTGCCAGCAGTGGGGCGGAAACCGTATATGAAGCTTTCTTT.

V usage is TRBV2 and J usage is TRBJ2-7; D is unclear. Germline CDR1 and CDR2: SNHLY and FYNNEI. The V and J ends lost 6 bases and 0 bases respectively, with 12 bases between them. This CDR3 is 14 amino acids long. The CDR3 nucleotides read TGTGCCAGCAGAATAGCAGTGACCTCCTACGAGCAGTACTTC. Its translation is CASRIAVTSYEQYF.

The chain combines TRBV20-1 with TRBJ1-1; D not certain. V lost 4 bases and J lost 10, with 4 bases in between. Looked up from germline, CDR1 is DFQATT and CDR2 is SNEGSKA (reference sequence). This CDR3 spans 8 amino acids. CDR3 nucleotide sequence: TGCAGTGCTACGTCAGCTTTCTTT. This sequence encodes CSATSAFF.